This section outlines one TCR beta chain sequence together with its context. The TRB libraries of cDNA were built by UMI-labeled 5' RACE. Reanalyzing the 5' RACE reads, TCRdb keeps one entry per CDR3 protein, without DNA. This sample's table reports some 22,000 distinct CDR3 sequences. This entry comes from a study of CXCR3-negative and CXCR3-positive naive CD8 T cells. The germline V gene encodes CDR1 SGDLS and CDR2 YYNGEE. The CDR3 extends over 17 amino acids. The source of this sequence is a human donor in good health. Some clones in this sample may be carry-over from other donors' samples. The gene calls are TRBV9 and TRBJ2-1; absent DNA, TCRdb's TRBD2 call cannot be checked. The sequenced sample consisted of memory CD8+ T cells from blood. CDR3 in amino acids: CASSVPRDGRSYNEQFF.